These 19 T cell receptor beta chains share one sample of origin, sequenced in a study of cytomegalovirus exposure and HLA in healthy donors. The study ran its PCR with 60 Vbeta and 13 Jbeta primers. Sequenced by immunoSEQ multiplex PCR; TCRdb stores in-frame clones only, minus some. The sample includes roughly 100,000 clones, 69% seen only once; the top ten take roughly 3.2%. Sequences were obtained from PBMCs. Receptors were obtained from a young man in good health and CMV-seronegative.

This clone was recorded a few times. This rearrangement joins TRBV9 to TRBJ1-4; 7 nucleotides match TRBD1. J gave up 7 bases and V 4 bases, and 10 bases lay outside the gene matches. The CDR3 has 15 residues. Germline loops: CDR1 SGDLS, CDR2 YYNGEE. The CDR3 region has the DNA TGTGCCAGCAGCAAGACAGGGTATAGAGGTGAAAAACTGTTTTTT. Its translation is CASSKTGYRGEKLFF.

The chain joins TRBV7-9 to TRBJ1-2; D is perhaps TRBD1 (6 bases). The CDR3 has 15 amino acids. V lost 4 bases to trimming and J lost 6 bases, with 18 bases between them. Germline values: CDR1 SEHNR, CDR2 FQNEAQ (reference sequence). CDR3 sequence reads: CASSSIKQGKDGYTF. DNA of the CDR3: TGTGCCAGCAGCTCGATTAAACAGGGTAAAGATGGCTACACCTTC.

V usage is TRBV27 and J usage is TRBJ2-1; 9 bases are a match to TRBD2. There are 17 residues in the CDR3. Trimming at V came to 5 bases and at J to 8 bases, leaving 16 bases not matched to a gene. From germline, CDR1 is MNHEY and CDR2 SMNVEV (reference sequence). This CDR3 is CASSRPGLARVGDEQFF. The DNA for the CDR3 is TGTGCCAGCAGTCGCCCGGGACTAGCCAGGGTGGGGGATGAGCAGTTCTTC.

The chain recombines TRBV7-2 with TRBJ1-2; D unresolved. From germline, CDR1 is SGHTA and CDR2 FQGNSA. V lost 5 bases and J 5 bases, leaving 15 bases between the germline ends. The CDR3 runs to 14 residues. The CDR3 DNA follows: TGTGCCAGCAGCCTAGTGCCAGAGGGATATGGCTACACCTTC. This codes for CASSLVPEGYGYTF.

CDR3 residues: CASSRYGSDGDEQFF. The CDR3 DNA reads as TGTGCCAGCAGCCGATACGGAAGCGATGGTGATGAGCAGTTCTTC. V is TRBV5-6 and J is TRBJ2-1, with D unclear. The CDR3 is 15 amino acids. Trimming took off 4 bases at V and 8 bases at J, with 19 bases between the two ends. Germline values: CDR1 SGHDT, CDR2 YYEEEE.

As to this clone: Relative to the germline gene, one junction end is altered; a read error may explain this. The chain uses TRBV10-3 and TRBJ2-7, with a possible D match to TRBD1 (6 bases). The CDR3 covers 16 residues. Germline lookup yields CDR1 ENHRY and CDR2 SYGVKD. CDR3 DNA sequence: TGTGCCATCAGTGAGTGGCAGGGGCGCACCTCCCACGAGCAGTACTTC. Protein: CAISEWQGRTSHEQYF.

V is TRBV13 and J is TRBJ2-5; 7 bases line up with TRBD2. The CDR3 has 15 residues. The V gene end was trimmed by 3 bases and the J gene end by 0 bases; junction bases not matched to a gene: 4. CDR1 and CDR2 (germline): PRHDT, FYEKMQ (reference sequence). CDR3 bases: TGTGCCAGCAGCTTTAGCGGGTCCAACCAAGAGACCCAGTACTTC. Translating gives CASSFSGSNQETQYF.

The gene calls are TRBV28 and TRBJ1-1, with D unclear. The CDR3 is 14 amino acids. Germline V CDR1 and CDR2: MDHEN, SYDVKM. The germline V and J ends were trimmed by 8 bases and 0 bases, with 13 bases remaining between them. CDR3 nucleotide sequence: TGTGCCAGCGAAAGAGGGATCATGAACACTGAAGCTTTCTTT. Residues: CASERGIMNTEAFF.

The chain couples TRBV6-5 to TRBJ2-7, with a possible D match to TRBD1 (6 bases). The CDR3 covers 15 residues. CDR1 and CDR2 (germline): MNHEY, SVGAGI. V was shortened by 0 bases and J by 3 bases, with 12 bases between the two germline ends. The CDR3 nucleotides are TGTGCCAGCAGTTACTCCGGACAGAAAAACTACGAGCAGTACTTC. The encoded protein is CASSYSGQKNYEQYF.

This clone was seen a handful of times. V gene TRBV11-2 combines with J gene TRBJ1-1; D ambiguous. Trimming removed 4 bases at V and 3 bases at J, with 9 bases between. The CDR3 runs to 13 residues. From germline, CDR1 is SGHAT and CDR2 FQNNGV. CDR3 residues: CASSYEGDTEAFF. The CDR3 region has the DNA TGTGCCAGCAGCTACGAGGGAGACACTGAAGCTTTCTTT.

This rearrangement joins TRBV4-2 to TRBJ2-7, with TRBD1 as a possible D gene (5 bases). The CDR3 length is 15 residues. V was shortened by 1 base and J by 5 bases, with 15 bases between the two germline ends. Germline CDR1 LGHNA, CDR2 YNFKEQ. CDR3 residues: CASSQAQGNGHEQYF. CDR3 sequence (DNA): TGTGCCAGCAGCCAAGCCCAGGGTAACGGACACGAGCAGTACTTC.

The rearrangement links TRBV7-9 to TRBJ2-3; D is unclear. The V and J ends lost 5 bases and 5 bases respectively, with 17 bases between them. The germline V gene has CDR1 SEHNR and CDR2 FQNEAQ (reference sequence). This CDR3 is 15 amino acids long. CDR3 sequence: CASSPRQVGKDTQYF. In DNA, the CDR3 is TGTGCCAGCAGCCCACGGCAGGTGGGCAAAGATACGCAGTATTTT. The full variable domain, completed using reference TRBV7-9 and TRBJ2-3, is DTGVSQNPRHKITKRGQNVTFRCDPISEHNRLYWYRQTLGQGPEFLTYFQNEAQLEKSRLLSDRFSAERPKGSFSTLEIQRTEQGDSAMYLCASSPRQVGKDTQYFGPGTRLTVL.

The gene calls are TRBV2 and TRBJ1-4; 8 bases are a match to TRBD1. Germline assignment: CDR1 SNHLY and CDR2 FYNNEI. The CDR3 covers 13 residues. Unmatched junction bases numbered 9, after V lost 8 bases and J lost 10 bases. The CDR3 protein is CASLRSGGGKLFF. The CDR3 nucleotides are TGTGCCAGCCTGAGGTCAGGGGGCGGAAAACTGTTTTTT. Filled out from reference TRBV2 and TRBJ1-4, the complete variable domain reads EPEVTQTPSHQVTQMGQEVILRCVPISNHLYFYWYRQILGQKVEFLVSFYNNEISEKSEIFDDQFSVERPDGSNFTLKIRSTKLEDSAMYFCASLRSGGGKLFFGSGTQLSVL.

This clone is a singleton in its sample. V and J are TRBV11-1 and TRBJ2-3, with D tentatively TRBD2 (6 bases). V was shortened by 4 bases and J by 2 bases, with 19 bases between the two germline ends. The CDR3 spans 17 residues. The germline V gene encodes CDR1 SGHAT and CDR2 FQDESV (reference sequence). The DNA for the CDR3 is TGTGCCAGCAGCTGGGAGACTAGAGGTCACACCACAGATACGCAGTATTTT. Translation: CASSWETRGHTTDTQYF. Looking up the rest from reference TRBV11-1 and TRBJ2-3 gives the full variable domain: EAEVAQSPRYKITEKSQAVAFWCDPISGHATLYWYRQILGQGPELLVQFQDESVVDDSQLPKDRFSAERLKGVDSTLKIQPAELGDSAMYLCASSWETRGHTTDTQYFGPGTRLTVL.

This sequence joins TRBV5-6 and TRBJ1-1; TRBD1 matches 9 bases. The J segment lost 5 bases and the V segment lost 4 bases, leaving 9 bases of the junction unmatched. Germline-derived CDR1 and CDR2 are SGHDT and YYEEEE. CDR3 length: 15 residues. The CDR3 DNA is TGTGCCAGCAGCACGACCGGGACAGGGAAAACTGAAGCTTTCTTT. It yields the protein CASSTTGTGKTEAFF.

Here the CDR3 DNA reads TGCGCCAGCAGCCATCAAACCGGGACAGGGGGAAATGAGCAGTTCTTC. Translation: CASSHQTGTGGNEQFF. The rearrangement joins TRBV4-3 to TRBJ2-1; 11 bases fit TRBD1. Germline V gives CDR1 LGHNA, CDR2 YSLEER. J gave up 7 bases and V 3 bases, and 8 bases lay outside the gene matches. This CDR3 is 16 amino acids long.

The rearrangement links TRBV11-3 to TRBJ2-1; possible D gene TRBD2, 5 bases. The V end was cut by 5 bases, the J end by 6 bases, with 11 bases between. The CDR3 has 13 residues. From germline, CDR1 is SGHNT and CDR2 YENEEA. DNA for the CDR3: TGTGCCAGCAGCCGGACTGTGGGCAATGAGCAGTTCTTC. This translates into CASSRTVGNEQFF.

Remarks on this clone: A read error may account for a junction end that differs from germline. The V gene is TRBV9, the J gene TRBJ2-2; 11 bases are a match to TRBD2. The CDR3 has 15 amino acids. Germline lookup yields CDR1 SGDLS and CDR2 YYNGEE. CDR3 sequence reads: CASSVTSGNPGELFF. In DNA, the CDR3 is TGTGCCAGCAGCGTGACTAGCGGGAACCCCGGGGAGCTGTTTTTT.

The chain carries TRBV30 and TRBJ1-6; the match to TRBD1 covers 9 bases. Germline loops: CDR1 GTSNPN, CDR2 SVGIG (reference sequence). This CDR3 contains 18 residues. J lost 7 bases, V lost 2 bases, and 15 bases had no gene match. The CDR3 sequence: CAWSLIVPRQGGNSPLHF. The CDR3 DNA reads TGTGCCTGGAGTCTAATAGTACCCAGACAGGGGGGGAATTCACCCCTCCACTTT. Looking up the rest from reference TRBV30 and TRBJ1-6 gives the full variable domain: SQTIHQWPATLVQPVGSPLSLECTVEGTSNPNLYWYRQAAGRGLQLLFYSVGIGQISSEVPQNLSASRPQDRQFILSSKKLLLSDSGFYLCAWSLIVPRQGGNSPLHFGNGTRLTVT.